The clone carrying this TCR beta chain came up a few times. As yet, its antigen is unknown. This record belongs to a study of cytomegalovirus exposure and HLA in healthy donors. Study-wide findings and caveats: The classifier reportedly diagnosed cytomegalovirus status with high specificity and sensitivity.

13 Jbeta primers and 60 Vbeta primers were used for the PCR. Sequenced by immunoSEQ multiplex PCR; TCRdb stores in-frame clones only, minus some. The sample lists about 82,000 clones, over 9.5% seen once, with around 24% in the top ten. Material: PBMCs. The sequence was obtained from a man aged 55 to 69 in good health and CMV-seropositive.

CDR3 sequence (DNA): TGTGCCAGCAGCTTAGCCCGAGGATCCTACAATGAGCAGTTCTTC. Its translation: CASSLARGSYNEQFF. V is TRBV11-2 and J is TRBJ2-1, with D uncertain. Germline loops: CDR1 SGHAT, CDR2 FQNNGV. CDR3 length: 15 residues. Trimming stripped 1 base from V and 1 base from J, with 8 bases between.